The rows below give T cell receptor beta chains drawn from one sample of a study of Tregs in tolerant kidney transplant recipients. Sequencing was performed with immunoSEQ multiplex PCR; in TCRdb, only in-frame clones are kept and a portion is missing. The sample includes approximately 81,000 clones, 91% of them seen just once. This specimen was CD4+ T cells from blood (PBMCs), taken 24 months after the transplant. The receptors originated from a human patient who received a combined kidney and bone marrow transplant. Some T cells may be the graft donor's. Both conserved end residues are trimmed from each CDR3. Not all rows give a size; the values are once, few, many and, for expanded clones, a class.

cdr3_aa,v_call,clone_size
ASSQDRRLNSPLH,TRBV14,once
ASSATEGGQGQVYEQY,TRBV10-1,once
ASSRTVHNSPLH,TRBV28,-
ASSYSGGLGNQPQH,TRBV6-6,-
ASSDLSSGVYWQF,TRBV6-1,once
ASRTNYRGMNTEAF,TRBV6-6,once
ASSPPSGGRTDTQY,TRBV18,-
ASSLGSSSYNEQF,TRBV7-2,-
ASSPDVAGGANTQY,TRBV7-2,-
ASSLLAGDSYEQY,TRBV7-6,-
ATSTGNGYGYT,TRBV19,-
ASSPRQGQETQY,TRBV9,-
ASRDRNSANYGYT,TRBV2,-
ASSTRPFSGSYPNYTQY,TRBV19,-
ASSIWTGYNSPLH,TRBV19,-